The clone carrying this T cell receptor (beta chain) was detected many times. The antigen is not known. The V gene lost 2 bases and the J gene lost 3 bases, with 11 bases spanning the gap. Germline CDR1 and CDR2: SGHNT and YYREEE (reference sequence). The CDR3 runs to 15 residues. This entry belongs to a study of metastatic and nonmetastatic thyroid tumors. Looking at the study overall: Repertoire comparison spanned blood and tumor or nodule tissue of malignant and benign thyroid patients.

Original handling: Clinicopathological groups differed in CDR3, with these differences serving to build a distant-metastasis classifier for papillary thyroid cancer. TCRdb re-clonotyped the PCR reads via MiXCR. For this entry, the V and J calls and clone size follow TCRdb and not the study's own pipeline. Of 21,000 or so clones in the sample, 9.5% to 12% are singletons; the top ten hold 25% to 35%. Findings and limits, study-wide: TCR beta diversity was reportedly significantly higher in malignant thyroid tumors than benign nodules, in blood and tumor.

Until they underwent thyroid surgery, no patient had received any treatment. The sequence was obtained from a female donor with papillary thyroid cancer or a benign thyroid nodule (not recorded which). Some clones in this sample may be carry-over from other donors' samples. The chain has TRBV5-4 and TRBJ2-2; possible D gene TRBD2, 5 bases. The sequenced sample consisted of blood. The CDR3 loop reads CASSLAERHTGELFF. The CDR3 nucleotides read TGTGCCAGCAGCTTAGCCGAGCGGCACACCGGGGAGCTGTTTTTT.